This T cell receptor beta chain was found in a study of cytomegalovirus exposure and HLA in healthy donors. Donors counted as nominally healthy when sampled, yet unrecorded immune exposures were likely. Notes on this clone: Its specificity is unknown.

The study's findings and limits: Among TCR sequences, most were rare, though some public TCRs appeared in many donors. Earlier analysis yielded a pattern in which most TCR beta V segments were productive about 87% or about 30% of the time. Because they were indistinguishable, some V segments, including TRBV6-2 and TRBV6-3, were excluded.

Germline values: CDR1 SQVTM, CDR2 ANQGSEA. Trimming took off 4 bases at V and 3 bases at J, with 9 bases between the two ends. The CDR3 extends over 13 amino acids. In the PCR, 60 Vbeta and 13 Jbeta primers were used. Only in-frame clones appear in the TCRdb table, and some are missing; sequencing was by immunoSEQ multiplex PCR. The table shows roughly 80,000 clones, with less than 85% occurring only once. The sequence came from a woman aged 50 to 60 in good health and CMV-seronegative. The chain is built from TRBV29-1 and TRBJ1-4; no clear D. Sample: PBMCs. CDR3 region: CSVGRSPNEKLFF. The CDR3 bases are TGCAGCGTTGGACGGAGTCCTAATGAAAAACTGTTTTTT.